Shown below are 3 T cell receptor beta chains from a single sample sequenced in a study of blood T cell repertoires in COVID-19 (dated by TCRdb to the early 2020s). Receptor libraries were prepared by the immunoSEQ multiplex PCR assay. As stored in TCRdb, this immuneACCESS dataset retains in-frame rearrangements with V and J assigned. A fraction of the clones does not appear; measured against another copy, unresolved V genes explain less than half of the discrepancy, and the remainder lacks a known reason. For this sample there are a few hundred thousand clones; roughly 90% appear just once. The top ten constitute roughly 2.3% of the sample. The specimen sequenced was peripheral blood. These TCRs come from a man between 18 and 29 years old with active or convalescent COVID-19.

The chain links TRBV7-6 to TRBJ2-2, with D possibly being TRBD1 (6 bases). Deletions cut 5 bases from V and 5 bases from J, with 9 bases between. The germline gives CDR1 SGHVS, CDR2 FNYEAQ. CDR3 length: 13 amino acids. This CDR3 reads CASSPGVTGELFF. CDR3 sequence (DNA): TGTGCCAGCAGCCCAGGGGTTACCGGGGAGCTGTTTTTT.

The chain has TRBV5-1 and TRBJ1-4; no firm D call. This CDR3 contains 14 residues. Germline V gene data show CDR1 as SGHRS and CDR2 as YFSETQ. V lost 0 bases and J 3 bases, leaving 6 bases between the germline ends. The CDR3 DNA sequence: TGCGCCAGCAGCTTGGGCACGGCTAATGAAAAACTGTTTTTT. Translation: CASSLGTANEKLFF.

This chain links TRBV11-3 with TRBJ1-1; 7 bases map to TRBD1. With V trimmed by 6 bases and J by 4 bases, 5 bases remained unmatched. The germline V gene encodes CDR1 SGHNT and CDR2 YENEEA. The CDR3 loop spans 13 amino acids. The CDR3 region is CASSLDRTTEAFF. The CDR3 nucleotides are TGTGCCAGCAGTTTGGACAGGACCACTGAAGCTTTCTTT.